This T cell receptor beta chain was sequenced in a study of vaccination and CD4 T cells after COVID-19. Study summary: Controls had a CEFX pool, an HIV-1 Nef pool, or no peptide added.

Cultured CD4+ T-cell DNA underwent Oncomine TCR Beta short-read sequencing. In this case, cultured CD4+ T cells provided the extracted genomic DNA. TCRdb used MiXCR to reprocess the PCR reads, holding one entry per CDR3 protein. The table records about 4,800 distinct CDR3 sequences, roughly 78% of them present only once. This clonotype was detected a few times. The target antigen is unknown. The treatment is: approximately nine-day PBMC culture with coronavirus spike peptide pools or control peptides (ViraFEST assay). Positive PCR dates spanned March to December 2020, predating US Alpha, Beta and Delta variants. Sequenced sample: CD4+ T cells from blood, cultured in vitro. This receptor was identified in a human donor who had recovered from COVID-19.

The CDR3 DNA follows: TGTGCCAGCAGCGGACCGGGTGATTATGGCTACACCTTC. It translates to CASSGPGDYGYTF. The chain combines TRBV7-3 with TRBJ1-2; D is unresolved. The CDR3 extends over 13 amino acids. CDR1 and CDR2 from the germline V gene are SGHTA and FQGTGA. Deletions cut 5 bases from V and 5 bases from J, with 12 bases between.